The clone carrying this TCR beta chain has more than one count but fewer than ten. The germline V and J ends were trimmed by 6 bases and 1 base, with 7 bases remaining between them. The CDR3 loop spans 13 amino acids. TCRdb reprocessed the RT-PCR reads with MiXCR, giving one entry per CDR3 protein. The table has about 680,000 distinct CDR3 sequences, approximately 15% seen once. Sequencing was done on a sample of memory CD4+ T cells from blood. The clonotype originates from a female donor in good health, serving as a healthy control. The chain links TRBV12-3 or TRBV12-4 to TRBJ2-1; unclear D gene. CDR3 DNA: TGTGCCAGCAGCCATGGATCCTACAATGAGCAGTTCTTC. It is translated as CASSHGSYNEQFF.